This T cell receptor beta chain emerged from a study of blood T cell repertoires in COVID-19. Using immunoSEQ multiplex PCR, the repertoire was profiled, and TCRdb retains in-frame clones only, with some absent. Of around 400,000 clones in the sample, just over 90% were seen once. V was shortened by 6 bases and J by 2 bases, with 19 bases between the two germline ends. The CDR3 length is 16 residues. Looked up from germline, CDR1 is MNHEY and CDR2 is SMNVEV (reference sequence). Sequences were obtained from PBMCs or T cells enriched from blood (not recorded which). The receptor's source is a woman aged 40 to 50 who had been exposed to COVID-19. The chain uses TRBV27 and TRBJ1-1; D perhaps matches TRBD1 (5 bases). The CDR3 sequence: CASRIGFSGTNTEAFF. The DNA for the CDR3 is TGTGCCAGCAGGATAGGTTTCAGCGGGACCAACACTGAAGCTTTCTTT.